This is a list of T cell receptor beta chains from one sample in a study of cytomegalovirus exposure and HLA in healthy donors. This table comes from immunoSEQ multiplex PCR, and its TCRdb copy is limited to in-frame clones, with some not included. The sample has 160,000 or so clones; roughly 79% are singletons. The sample taken for sequencing was PBMCs. All receptors come from a woman aged 18-29 years in good health and CMV-seropositive. The CDR3 runs from the conserved cysteine through the conserved F or W. A D gene is named only where the DNA matches it firmly. The size entry is marked missing in some rows and otherwise reads once, few, many or a size class.

.	TRBV14	TRBJ2-5	.	CASSQEEGVLSETQYF	TGTGCCAGCAGCCAAGAAGAGGGAGTTTTGTCAGAGACCCAGTACTTC
.	TRBV19	TRBJ2-5	TRBD1	CASSIGGQGASETQYF	TGTGCCAGTAGTATAGGCGGACAGGGGGCTTCGGAGACCCAGTACTTC
.	TRBV4-1	TRBJ2-5	.	CASSQERTKRGETQYF	TGCGCCAGCAGCCAAGAGAGGACAAAACGCGGAGAGACCCAGTACTTC
.	TRBV7-6	TRBJ1-1	.	CASSPVRGRPEAFF	TGTGCCAGCAGCCCCGTGCGGGGTAGGCCTGAAGCTTTCTTT
.	TRBV15	TRBJ2-1	.	CATSRGPGSEQFF	TGTGCCACCAGCAGAGGTCCGGGGTCTGAGCAGTTCTTC
.	TRBV5-1	TRBJ2-3	TRBD2	CASSLAGTSGGLSTDTQYF	TGCGCCAGCAGCCTTGCTGGGACTAGCGGGGGGTTAAGCACAGATACGCAGTATTTT
.	TRBV2	TRBJ1-2	.	CASSEELRGYTF	TGTGCCAGCAGTGAGGAACTGAGGGGCTACACCTTC
.	TRBV5-4	TRBJ1-2	.	CASSNAGGYTF	TGTGCCAGCAGCAATGCGGGAGGCTACACCTTC
.	TRBV6-1	TRBJ2-5	TRBD1	CASSTGAQETQYF	TGTGCCAGCAGTACAGGGGCCCAAGAGACCCAGTACTTC
.	TRBV5-8	TRBJ2-7	TRBD1	CASSLYGTGGYEQYF	TGTGCCAGCAGCTTGTATGGGACAGGAGGCTACGAGCAGTACTTC
once	TRBV11-2	TRBJ1-4	.	CASSSIRDPEKLFF	TGTGCCAGCAGCTCCATACGGGATCCTGAAAAACTGTTTTTT
once	TRBV6-1	TRBJ1-5	.	CASRSVIGSNQPQHF	TGTGCCAGCAGGTCGGTCATCGGGAGCAATCAGCCCCAGCATTTT
.	TRBV27	TRBJ2-6	.	CASSYKVISGANVLTF	TGTGCCAGCAGTTACAAAGTGATCTCTGGGGCCAACGTCCTGACTTTC
.	TRBV4-1	TRBJ1-5	.	CASSPQDSNQPQHF	TGCGCCAGCAGCCCACAAGATAGCAATCAGCCCCAGCATTTT
.	TRBV1	TRBJ2-5	.	CTSSQDRGVGRGQETQYF	TGCACCAGCAGCCAAGACAGGGGAGTGGGACGAGGACAAGAGACCCAGTACTTC
.	TRBV5-5	TRBJ2-6	.	CASSPTRSGANVLTF	TGTGCCAGCAGCCCCACCAGGTCTGGGGCCAACGTCCTGACTTTC
.	TRBV6-6	TRBJ1-5	.	CASSYPRVPQHF	TGTGCCAGCAGTTATCCCCGAGTCCCCCAGCATTTT
.	TRBV4-3	TRBJ1-1	TRBD1	CASSRTGTENTEAFF	TGCGCCAGCAGCCGTACCGGGACAGAGAACACTGAAGCTTTCTTT
.	TRBV2	TRBJ1-1	TRBD1	CASSEQGGMNTEAFF	TGTGCCAGCAGTGAGCAGGGGGGCATGAACACTGAAGCTTTCTTT
.	TRBV30	TRBJ2-1	.	CAWSRGNPGSYNEQFF	TGTGCCTGGAGTCGCGGGAACCCCGGCTCCTACAATGAGCAGTTCTTC
.	TRBV9	TRBJ1-1	.	CASSVEQGNTEAFF	TGTGCCAGCAGCGTCGAGCAGGGGAACACTGAAGCTTTCTTT
.	TRBV5-1	TRBJ2-5	.	CASSLGPSQETQYF	TGCGCCAGCAGCTTGGGCCCCAGCCAAGAGACCCAGTACTTC
few	TRBV5-1	TRBJ2-1	TRBD2	CASSLALAGEQFF	TGCGCCAGCAGCTTGGCGCTAGCGGGCGAGCAGTTCTTC
.	TRBV5-1	TRBJ1-3	TRBD1	CASSFTGQGDTIYF	TGCGCCAGCAGCTTCACGGGACAGGGGGACACCATATATTTT
.	TRBV18	TRBJ2-6	TRBD1	CASSLGQAGANVLTF	TGTGCCAGCTCACTTGGACAGGCTGGGGCCAACGTCCTGACTTTC
.	TRBV27	TRBJ2-1	.	CASSPGTSGYNEQFF	TGTGCCAGCAGTCCAGGGACATCCGGCTACAATGAGCAGTTCTTC
.	TRBV10-3	TRBJ2-7	.	CAISGIQGYEQYF	TGTGCCATCAGTGGAATACAGGGCTACGAGCAGTACTTC
.	TRBV11-2	TRBJ2-7	TRBD1	CASSLGSRQGPYEQYF	TGTGCCAGCAGCTTAGGCTCCAGACAGGGACCCTACGAGCAGTACTTC
.	TRBV11-2	TRBJ2-3	TRBD2	CASSSRGRGGTQYF	TGTGCCAGCAGCTCCCGGGGTCGCGGGGGTACGCAGTATTTT
.	TRBV15	TRBJ1-2	.	CATSLESGAWTNYGYTF	TGTGCCACCAGCCTAGAGTCGGGAGCGTGGACTAACTATGGCTACACCTTC
.	TRBV12-1	TRBJ2-1	.	CASSFILCRGAGGPNEQFF	TGTGCCAGCAGCTTTATCCTCTGTCGGGGAGCGGGGGGGCCTAATGAGCAGTTCTTC
.	TRBV7-8	TRBJ1-2	.	CASSPTNRDFYGYTF	TGTGCCAGCAGCCCTACAAACAGGGATTTTTATGGCTACACCTTC
.	TRBV5-6	TRBJ1-2	TRBD1	CASSFTGGGLYGYTF	TGTGCCAGCAGCTTTACAGGGGGCGGCCTCTATGGCTACACCTTC
once	TRBV4-3	TRBJ1-6	.	CASRDFRGSPLHF	TGCGCCAGCAGGGACTTTAGAGGTTCACCCCTCCACTTT
.	TRBV6-5	TRBJ1-2	.	CASSVNGWDGYTF	TGTGCCAGCAGTGTTAACGGGTGGGATGGCTACACCTTC
.	TRBV5-6	TRBJ1-1	.	CASSFGTNTEAFF	TGTGCCAGCAGCTTTGGGACAAACACTGAAGCTTTCTTT
.	TRBV28	TRBJ1-4	TRBD1	CASSSLTGVFF	TGTGCCAGCAGTTCACTCACAGGGGTGTTTTTT
.	TRBV7-9	TRBJ1-2	.	CASSYGQTNYGYTF	TGTGCCAGCAGCTACGGACAGACTAACTATGGCTACACCTTC
few	TRBV4-3	TRBJ2-5	.	CASSQGAGYLQGTQYF	TGCGCCAGCAGCCAAGGGGCCGGCTATCTCCAAGGGACCCAGTACTTC
once	TRBV29-1	TRBJ2-7	TRBD1	CSVATGVSSYEQYF	TGCAGCGTGGCGACAGGGGTCAGCTCCTACGAGCAGTACTTC
.	TRBV5-4	TRBJ2-2	TRBD2	CASSRGLGNTGELFF	TGTGCCAGCAGCCGGGGACTAGGGAACACCGGGGAGCTGTTTTTT
.	TRBV15	TRBJ1-1	.	CACGGRMMNTEAFF	TGTGCCTGCGGGGGCAGGATGATGAACACTGAAGCTTTCTTT
.	TRBV4-2	TRBJ1-1	TRBD1	CASSQGDRAGTEAFF	TGTGCCAGCAGCCAAGGGGACAGGGCTGGGACTGAAGCTTTCTTT
.	TRBV29-1	TRBJ2-3	TRBD1	CSVGTGITDTQYF	TGCAGCGTCGGGACAGGGATCACAGATACGCAGTATTTT
.	TRBV9	TRBJ1-1	.	CASSTRGVDTEAFF	TGTGCCAGCAGCACCCGAGGTGTGGACACTGAAGCTTTCTTT
.	TRBV28	TRBJ2-3	TRBD2	CASSDPGTSPTDTQYF	TGTGCCAGCAGTGACCCCGGGACTAGCCCCACAGATACGCAGTATTTT
.	TRBV6-5	TRBJ1-5	.	CASRQGENNQPQHF	TGTGCCAGCAGGCAAGGAGAAAACAATCAGCCCCAGCATTTT
.	TRBV7-9	TRBJ1-1	.	CASSLGAGNTEAFF	TGTGCCAGCAGCTTGGGGGCGGGGAACACTGAAGCTTTCTTT
few	TRBV2	TRBJ2-3	.	CASSDGGLTSTDTQYF	TGTGCCAGCAGTGATGGGGGACTGACTAGCACAGATACGCAGTATTTT
.	TRBV5-1	TRBJ2-7	TRBD1	CASSSRLQGIYEQYF	TGCGCCAGCAGCTCGAGACTACAGGGGATCTACGAGCAGTACTTC
.	TRBV9	TRBJ1-1	.	CASSVLGAGNTEAFF	TGTGCCAGCAGCGTATTGGGTGCGGGGAACACTGAAGCTTTCTTT
.	TRBV6-6	TRBJ1-5	TRBD1	CASSYDRGNQPQHF	TGTGCCAGCAGTTACGACAGGGGCAATCAGCCCCAGCATTTT
.	TRBV10-3	TRBJ1-1	.	CAISDGGDEAFF	TGTGCCATCAGTGATGGAGGCGACGAAGCTTTCTTT
.	TRBV5-8	TRBJ2-6	TRBD1	CASSFETGTGANVLTF	TGTGCCAGCAGCTTTGAGACAGGGACTGGGGCCAACGTCCTGACTTTC
.	TRBV7-2	TRBJ2-7	.	CASSLDLNQRVLYEQYF	TGTGCCAGCAGCTTAGATCTTAACCAGCGGGTTCTCTACGAGCAGTACTTC